The 24 T cell receptor beta chains below come from one sample, sequenced in a study of cytomegalovirus exposure and HLA in healthy donors. The study ran its PCR with 60 Vbeta and 13 Jbeta primers. Generated by immunoSEQ multiplex PCR, the TCRdb table keeps only in-frame clones and is missing some. The top ten clones hold 1% to 1.5% of a sample with about 160,000 clones, 65% to 85% of them seen once. The sequenced sample consisted of PBMCs. The receptors shown here come from a boy aged 2 to 10 in good health and CMV-seronegative.

V usage is TRBV11-2 and J usage is TRBJ2-3, with 8 bases matching TRBD1. The CDR3 totals 14 residues. Per the germline V gene, CDR1 is SGHAT and CDR2 is FQNNGV. Trimming removed 3 bases from V and 6 bases from J; junction bases left unmatched: 5. The CDR3 here is CASSFVQGADTQYF. The CDR3 coding sequence is TGTGCCAGCAGCTTTGTCCAGGGGGCGGATACGCAGTATTTT.

This chain uses TRBV4-1 with TRBJ1-2; TRBD1 matches at 7 bases. The CDR3 totals 15 residues. The V segment lost 4 bases and the J segment 2 bases; nucleotides outside the gene matches: 7. Germline V CDR1 and CDR2: MGHRA, YSYEKL. CDR3 nucleotide sequence: TGCGCCAGCAGCCCCCGGGGCAGGGGGAACTATGGCTACACCTTC. Amino acid sequence: CASSPRGRGNYGYTF.

The chain joins TRBV6-1 to TRBJ2-1, with a tentative D call TRBD2 (5 bases). V was pared by 0 bases and J by 9 bases, with 18 bases between. Germline assignment: CDR1 MNHNS and CDR2 SASEGT. The length of the CDR3 is 16 residues. The CDR3 sequence is CASSEASVGGWGEQFF. DNA for the CDR3: TGTGCCAGCAGTGAAGCGTCCGTGGGCGGGTGGGGTGAGCAGTTCTTC.

The chain uses TRBV11-2 and TRBJ1-4; D might be TRBD1 (5 bases). Between the trimmed V and J ends, which lost 8 bases and 0 bases, there was a span of 10 bases. This CDR3 is 14 amino acids long. CDR1 is SGHAT, CDR2 FQNNGV, per germline. CDR3: CASAGSPTNEKLFF. The CDR3 nucleotides read TGTGCCAGCGCAGGGTCCCCAACTAATGAAAAACTGTTTTTT.

This clone was found once. The gene calls are TRBV18 and TRBJ1-2; D might be TRBD1 (6 bases). The germline V and J ends were trimmed by 6 bases and 8 bases, with 16 bases remaining between them. In germline, CDR1 is KGHSH, CDR2 LQKENI. The CDR3 consists of 13 residues. The CDR3 here is CASSPTGPRGYTF. The DNA of the CDR3 is TGTGCCAGCTCCCCGACAGGCCCCCGGGGCTACACCTTC.

J is TRBJ2-2 and V is TRBV12-5; tentatively, D is TRBD1 (6 bases). V dropped 0 bases and J dropped 3 bases, with 11 bases sitting between them. The CDR3 has 16 residues. In germline, CDR1 is LGHNT, CDR2 FRNRAP. CDR3 bases: TGTGCTAGTGGTTTGGTAGTGGGACAAGACACCGGGGAGCTGTTTTTT. This sequence encodes CASGLVVGQDTGELFF. The variable domain in full, with the rest retrieved from reference TRBV12-5 and TRBJ2-2, is DARVTQTPRHKVTEMGQEVTMRCQPILGHNTVFWYRQTMMQGLELLAYFRNRAPLDDSGMPKDRFSAEMPDATLATLKIQPSEPRDSAVYFCASGLVVGQDTGELFFGEGSRLTVL.

The chain couples TRBV7-9 to TRBJ1-1; 9 bases fit TRBD1. The CDR3 is 15 residues long. CDR1 and CDR2 (germline): SEHNR, FQNEAQ (reference sequence). The V segment lost 3 bases and the J segment 2 bases; nucleotides outside the gene matches: 4. The CDR3: CASSLWTGANTEAFF. For the CDR3, the DNA is TGTGCCAGCAGCTTGTGGACAGGGGCAAACACTGAAGCTTTCTTT.

V and J are TRBV28 and TRBJ2-1, with D perhaps TRBD1 (7 bases). Germline V CDR1 and CDR2: MDHEN, SYDVKM. The CDR3 spans 15 residues. Deletions cut 5 bases from V and 4 bases from J, with 15 bases between. The CDR3 here is CASSHEAGQYNEQFF. In DNA form, the CDR3 reads TGTGCCAGCAGTCATGAGGCGGGACAGTACAATGAGCAGTTCTTC.

This chain uses TRBV25-1 with TRBJ1-5, with a possible D match to TRBD1 (5 bases). This CDR3 spans 15 amino acids. Germline-derived CDR1 and CDR2 are MGHDK and SYGVNS. Deletions cut 2 bases from V and 4 bases from J, with 12 bases between. The CDR3 protein is CASSERGGQNQPQHF. DNA for the CDR3: TGTGCCAGCAGTGAAAGAGGCGGACAAAATCAGCCCCAGCATTTT. Drawing the rest from reference TRBV25-1 and TRBJ1-5, the complete variable domain is EADIYQTPRYLVIGTGKKITLECSQTMGHDKMYWYQQDPGMELHLIHYSYGVNSTEKGDLSSESTVSRIRTEHFPLTLESARPSHTSQYLCASSERGGQNQPQHFGDGTRLSIL.

This clone appeared once. J is TRBJ1-5 and V is TRBV6-5, with D unclear. The CDR3 totals 16 residues. Trimming cost V 4 bases and J 3 bases, with 16 bases left between them. The germline V gene has CDR1 MNHEY and CDR2 SVGAGI. CDR3: CASSSVAGLINQPQHF. The CDR3 DNA follows: TGTGCCAGCAGTTCGGTGGCAGGCCTTATCAATCAGCCCCAGCATTTT.

The chain recombines TRBV15 with TRBJ1-4; D remains unclear. This CDR3 has 15 amino acids. Trimming removed 1 base at V and 11 bases at J, with 17 bases between. Germline V gives CDR1 LNHNV, CDR2 YYDKDF (reference sequence). The CDR3 spells CATSRVENRLHKLFF. The CDR3 DNA reads TGTGCCACCAGCAGAGTCGAAAACAGACTACACAAACTGTTTTTT.

The chain combines TRBV30 with TRBJ2-7; 8 nucleotides line up with TRBD1. Germline CDR1 and CDR2: GTSNPN and SVGIG (reference sequence). Unmatched junction bases numbered 3, after V lost 4 bases and J lost 1 base. The CDR3 covers 13 residues. The CDR3 nucleotides are TGTGCCTGGACAAGGACAGGGTCCTACGAGCAGTACTTC. Amino acid sequence: CAWTRTGSYEQYF.

This clone has only a few counts. The rearrangement joins TRBV2 to TRBJ2-1; the D gene is possibly TRBD1 (5 bases). Germline V gene data show CDR1 as SNHLY and CDR2 as FYNNEI. CDR3 size: 14 residues. The germline V and J ends were trimmed by 8 bases and 3 bases, with 14 bases remaining between them. Here the CDR3 DNA reads TGTGCCAGCTTTAAGACAGAACTCTACAATGAGCAGTTCTTC. It translates to CASFKTELYNEQFF.

The chain couples TRBV11-2 to TRBJ2-2, with TRBD2 identical over 13 bases. V lost 6 bases to trimming and J lost 7 bases; unmatched junction nucleotides: 11. Germline V gene lookup returns CDR1 SGHAT and CDR2 FQNNGV. This CDR3 contains 17 residues. Here the CDR3 reads CASRPQLAGGPVGELFF. Written as DNA, the CDR3 is TGTGCCAGCAGACCCCAACTAGCGGGAGGGCCGGTCGGGGAGCTGTTTTTT.

The CDR3 bases are TGTGCCAGCAGCGCCCGAGAGGGGGAAGGATCACCCCTCCACTTT. It encodes CASSAREGEGSPLHF. The rearrangement joins TRBV7-6 to TRBJ1-6, with D perhaps matching TRBD1 (6 bases). The germline V and J ends were trimmed by 5 bases and 10 bases, with 18 bases remaining between them. Per germline, CDR1 SGHVS and CDR2 FNYEAQ. CDR3 length: 15 amino acids.

DNA of the CDR3: TGTGCCAGCAGTGAAGATGCTCCTTGGACTACTCTCGACAATGAGCAGTTCTTC. This sequence encodes CASSEDAPWTTLDNEQFF. J is TRBJ2-1 and V is TRBV6-1, with D tentatively TRBD2 (6 bases). V gave up 1 base and J gave up 5 bases, with 21 bases separating them. This CDR3 contains 18 residues. CDR1 is MNHNS, CDR2 SASEGT, per germline.

The chain employs TRBV6-6 and TRBJ1-1, with 7 bases aligning to TRBD1. Germline-derived CDR1 and CDR2 are MNHNY and SVGAGI (reference sequence). The CDR3 spans 13 residues. Unmatched junction bases numbered 2, after V lost 6 bases and J lost 1 base. CDR3 region: CASRWTGNTEAFF. CDR3 bases: TGTGCCAGCAGATGGACAGGGAACACTGAAGCTTTCTTT.

The rearrangement uses TRBV6-5 and TRBJ2-3; D is uncertain. The CDR3 is 16 amino acids. Germline CDR1 reads MNHEY; CDR2 reads SVGAGI. Trimming took 0 bases from V and 6 from J, leaving 16 bases between them. For the CDR3, the DNA is TGTGCCAGCAGTTACTCCCGTGGCGGCACTCAGGATACGCAGTATTTT. This encodes CASSYSRGGTQDTQYF.

The V call is TRBV6-1, the J call TRBJ2-7, with TRBD2 as a possible D gene (5 bases). This CDR3 contains 13 residues. Germline CDR1 MNHNS, CDR2 SASEGT. V was shortened by 4 bases and J by 7 bases, with 14 bases between the two germline ends. The CDR3 region has the DNA TGTGCCAGCAGTGCTCCTAGTTCGGGAGAGCAGTACGTC. It encodes CASSAPSSGEQYV.

The chain links TRBV7-8 to TRBJ2-5; 14 nucleotides align to TRBD2. The V gene's germline CDR1 is SGHVS and CDR2 FQNEAQ. J gave up 10 bases and V 4 bases, and 11 bases lay outside the gene matches. There are 16 residues in the CDR3. The CDR3 protein is CASSSIYRTSGGIQYF. CDR3 bases: TGTGCCAGCAGCTCAATTTACAGGACTAGCGGGGGGATCCAGTACTTC.

The gene calls are TRBV6-5 and TRBJ1-2; 8 nucleotides match TRBD1. V trimming: 6 bases; J trimming: 7 bases; junction bases outside the gene matches: 13. This CDR3 region has 15 residues. The germline gives CDR1 MNHEY, CDR2 SVGAGI. The CDR3 nucleotides are TGTGCCAGCAGGTTTGAGGACAGGGCTGAGCGTGGCTACACCTTC. Protein product: CASRFEDRAERGYTF.

The chain employs TRBV27 and TRBJ2-2, with D possibly TRBD2 on 5 matching bases. The V gene's germline CDR1 is MNHEY and CDR2 SMNVEV (reference sequence). Deletions cut 6 bases from V and 0 bases from J, with 11 bases between. This CDR3 is 15 amino acids long. The CDR3 sequence: CASRREASNTGELFF. The CDR3 region has the DNA TGTGCCAGCAGGAGGGAAGCTTCGAACACCGGGGAGCTGTTTTTT.

CDR3 amino acids: CASSPPTGTSGSNEQFF. DNA for the CDR3: TGTGCCAGCAGCCCCCCTACCGGGACTAGCGGTTCCAATGAGCAGTTCTTC. The chain couples TRBV11-1 to TRBJ2-1; TRBD2 matches 11 bases. V trimming: 5 bases; J trimming: 6 bases; junction bases outside the gene matches: 12. The CDR3 is 17 amino acids. The germline CDR1 and CDR2 sequences are SGHAT and FQDESV (reference sequence).

V gene TRBV30 combines with J gene TRBJ2-1; D ambiguous. The CDR3 runs to 15 residues. Per germline, CDR1 GTSNPN and CDR2 SVGIG (reference sequence). The V and J ends lost 0 bases and 1 base respectively, with 10 bases between them. The CDR3 spells CAWSVPRPSYNEQFF. CDR3 nucleotides: TGTGCCTGGAGTGTACCGAGGCCGTCCTACAATGAGCAGTTCTTC. The full variable domain, its missing parts supplied by reference TRBV30 and TRBJ2-1, is SQTIHQWPATLVQPVGSPLSLECTVEGTSNPNLYWYRQAAGRGLQLLFYSVGIGQISSEVPQNLSASRPQDRQFILSSKKLLLSDSGFYLCAWSVPRPSYNEQFFGPGTRLTVL.